This T cell receptor (beta chain) was observed in a study of technical replicates of blood from a few donors. The CDR3 spans 16 residues. V was pared by 3 bases and J by 4 bases, with 7 bases of the junction left unmatched. Per the germline V gene, CDR1 is MNHNS and CDR2 is SASEGT. Method: immunoSEQ multiplex PCR; TCRdb's copy keeps in-frame clones and lacks some. The sample shows 95,000 to 100,000 clones, under 97% of them seen only once. The V and J genes are TRBV6-1 and TRBJ2-1; 9 bases line up with TRBD2. The clonotype originates from a human donor in good health. The sequencing input was T cells isolated from PBMCs. The DNA of the CDR3 is TGTGCCAGCAGTGAGGGTAGCGGGAGCGATTACAATGAGCAGTTCTTC. Translation gives CASSEGSGSDYNEQFF.